This entry lists 27 T cell receptor beta chains sequenced from one sample in a study of OX40 agonist ivuxolimab in advanced cancers. Clones were sequenced by immunoSEQ multiplex PCR, and TCRdb holds only the in-frame ones, with some missing. Seen here are about 72,000 clones, around 90% observed once, and the top ten hold roughly 1%. Sample: CD4+ or CD8+ T cells sorted from blood, taken in a trial of the OX40 agonist ivuxolimab. These receptors were obtained from an adult with an advanced solid tumor such as melanoma, head and neck, liver or kidney cancer.

The chain links TRBV19 to TRBJ2-5, with TRBD2 matching 8 bases. V lost 5 bases, J lost 10 bases, and 9 bases stayed unmatched. This CDR3 comprises 13 residues. The germline V gene has CDR1 LNHDA and CDR2 SQIVND (reference sequence). The CDR3 nucleotides read TGTGCCAGTAGTGGGGGACTAGAAGAAGGCCAGTACTTC. This sequence encodes CASSGGLEEGQYF. The complete variable domain, with remaining parts taken from reference TRBV19 and TRBJ2-5, reads DGGITQSPKYLFRKEGQNVTLSCEQNLNHDAMYWYRQDPGQGLRLIYYSQIVNDFQKGDIAEGYSVSREKKESFPLTVTSAQKNPTAFYLCASSGGLEEGQYFGPGTRLLVL.

J is TRBJ2-7 and V is TRBV19, with 9 bases matching TRBD2. V lost 4 bases and J lost 0; bases outside the gene matches: 4. The CDR3 covers 15 residues. CDR1 is LNHDA and CDR2 is SQIVND in the germline V gene (reference sequence). The CDR3 region has the DNA TGTGCCAGTAGTACCACTAGCGGGCACTCCTACGAGCAGTACTTC. Amino acids: CASSTTSGHSYEQYF.

The gene calls are TRBV28 and TRBJ1-5, with 7 bases matching TRBD1. J lost 3 bases, V lost 8 bases, and 7 bases had no gene match. CDR1 and CDR2 (germline): MDHEN, SYDVKM. The CDR3 runs to 14 residues. The CDR3 DNA sequence: TGTGCCAGCGACAGGGATCTATCCAATCAGCCCCAGCATTTT. Translation: CASDRDLSNQPQHF. Full variable domain (rest looked up from reference TRBV28 and TRBJ1-5): DVKVTQSSRYLVKRTGEKVFLECVQDMDHENMFWYRQDPGLGLRLIYFSYDVKMKEKGDIPEGYSVSREKKERFSLILESASTNQTSMYLCASDRDLSNQPQHFGDGTRLSIL.

The rearrangement uses TRBV6-6 and TRBJ1-6; maybe TRBD1 (5 bases). The CDR3 loop spans 15 amino acids. Trimming cost V 4 bases and J 10 bases, with 17 bases left between them. Germline CDR1 and CDR2: MNHNY and SVGAGI (reference sequence). CDR3 in DNA: TGTGCCAGCAGTTTCGGGACTCCCGAGCAATCACCCCTCCACTTT. It codes for CASSFGTPEQSPLHF.

The chain couples TRBV2 to TRBJ1-4; a weak D match, TRBD1 (5 bases). This CDR3 is 17 amino acids long. V was pared by 1 base and J by 2 bases, with 14 bases between. Per the germline V gene, CDR1 is SNHLY and CDR2 is FYNNEI. The CDR3: CASSEEAAGITNEKLFF. CDR3 coding DNA: TGTGCCAGCAGTGAAGAGGCGGCAGGGATCACTAATGAAAAACTGTTTTTT.

This clone showed up just a few times. V and J are TRBV6-1 and TRBJ1-5; maybe TRBD1 (5 bases). Germline loops: CDR1 MNHNS, CDR2 SASEGT. The length of the CDR3 is 16 residues. Trimming left V 4 bases short and J 7 bases short, with 20 bases between. CDR3 in amino acids: CASSVPGQDIYQPQHF. CDR3 DNA: TGTGCCAGCAGTGTTCCCGGCCAGGACATCTACCAGCCCCAGCATTTT.

This sequence joins TRBV7-2 and TRBJ2-7; the match to TRBD2 covers 7 bases. Trimming removed 0 bases from V and 4 bases from J; junction bases left unmatched: 6. CDR1 and CDR2 from the germline V gene are SGHTA and FQGNSA. The CDR3 contains 15 residues. The CDR3 sequence: CASSLAGRVGYEQYF. The CDR3 bases are TGTGCCAGCAGCTTAGCGGGGAGGGTGGGGTACGAGCAGTACTTC.

The genes are TRBV2 and TRBJ2-1; TRBD2 aligns across 12 bases. Per germline, CDR1 SNHLY and CDR2 FYNNEI. V trimming: 2 bases; J trimming: 9 bases; junction bases outside the gene matches: 5. The CDR3 consists of 15 residues. The CDR3 spells CASSELAGGISEQFF. CDR3 nucleotides: TGTGCCAGCAGTGAACTAGCGGGAGGGATTAGTGAGCAGTTCTTC.

This clone was observed a single time. As DNA, the CDR3 is TGCGCCAGCAGCCGCGGGACAGGGATGACAGATACGCAGTATTTT. Translation gives CASSRGTGMTDTQYF. V gene TRBV4-3 combines with J gene TRBJ2-3; 9 nucleotides line up with TRBD1. Germline CDR1 LGHNA, CDR2 YSLEER. The CDR3 totals 15 residues. Germline trimming cut 4 bases from V and 3 bases from J; bases unmatched to any gene: 5.

This clone was detected once. This chain connects TRBV28 to TRBJ2-5, with TRBD1 matching over 7 bases. The DNA matches TRBJ2-7 better at its end, which makes the J call doubtful. CDR1 and CDR2 (germline): MDHEN, SYDVKM. This CDR3 has 13 amino acids. The CDR3 coding sequence is TGTGCCAGCAGCCCGGGACAGATTTACGAGCAGTACTTC. Its protein product is CASSPGQIYEQYF.

V gene TRBV7-2 combines with J gene TRBJ2-5; 8 bases fit TRBD1. The CDR3 consists of 14 residues. CDR1 is SGHTA and CDR2 is FQGNSA in the germline V gene. The V gene end was trimmed by 7 bases and the J gene end by 1 base; junction bases not matched to a gene: 5. The DNA of the CDR3 is TGTGCCAGCACTTGGACAGGGCTCCAAGAGACCCAGTACTTC. It translates to CASTWTGLQETQYF.

The chain has TRBV7-9 and TRBJ2-7; D gene ambiguous. V was pared by 2 bases and J by 3 bases, with 11 bases between. The CDR3 has 14 residues. Germline lookup yields CDR1 SEHNR and CDR2 FQNEAQ (reference sequence). This CDR3 reads CASSLRATYYEQYF. CDR3 in DNA: TGTGCCAGCAGCTTACGAGCCACCTACTACGAGCAGTACTTC.

This chain connects TRBV7-2 to TRBJ2-1, with 10 positions matching TRBD2. V gave up 0 bases and J gave up 0 bases; unmatched junction bases: 2. The CDR3 is 17 amino acids. Germline V lookup: CDR1 SGHTA, CDR2 FQGNSA. The CDR3 coding sequence is TGTGCCAGCAGCTTAGCGAGCGGGGGGGCCTCCTACAATGAGCAGTTCTTC. This translates into CASSLASGGASYNEQFF.

This clone was seen only a few times. This chain connects TRBV6-5 to TRBJ1-1, with D possibly being TRBD1 (5 bases). CDR3 length: 14 residues. Germline V gene sequence: CDR1 MNHEY, CDR2 SVGAGI. V was cut by 2 bases and J by 3 bases, with 10 bases left in between. The DNA of the CDR3 is TGTGCCAGCAGTTACGGGGGGATGGACACTGAAGCTTTCTTT. This gives the protein CASSYGGMDTEAFF.

This clone was observed a single time. The CDR3: CASSIQGATGELFF. CDR3 sequence (DNA): TGTGCCAGTAGTATTCAAGGGGCCACCGGGGAGCTGTTTTTT. The chain uses TRBV19 and TRBJ2-2; maybe TRBD1 (5 bases). The CDR3 extends over 14 amino acids. Trimming took off 3 bases at V and 4 bases at J, with 9 bases between the two ends. Germline CDR1 LNHDA, CDR2 SQIVND (reference sequence).

The chain joins TRBV6-1 to TRBJ1-4, with D tentatively TRBD1 (6 bases). V gave up 3 bases and J gave up 10 bases, with 18 bases separating them. Germline V gene lookup returns CDR1 MNHNS and CDR2 SASEGT. The CDR3 sequence is 15 residues long. CDR3 region: CASSESVGGDAKLFF. The CDR3 bases are TGTGCCAGCAGTGAGTCAGTCGGGGGCGATGCAAAACTGTTTTTT.

This sequence joins TRBV5-1 and TRBJ2-3; D may be TRBD1 (6 bases). This CDR3 is built from 14 residues. V was cut by 5 bases and J by 2 bases, with 12 bases left in between. Germline CDR1 SGHRS, CDR2 YFSETQ. The DNA of the CDR3 is TGCGCCAGCAGGACAGGCGACCACACAGATACGCAGTATTTT. Translated, it gives CASRTGDHTDTQYF.

The chain recombines TRBV7-3 with TRBJ2-2, with a possible D match to TRBD1 (5 bases). V lost 3 bases and J lost 2, with 7 bases in between. The CDR3 is made up of 14 amino acids. Germline lookup yields CDR1 SGHTA and CDR2 FQGTGA. The CDR3, as DNA: TGTGCCAGCAGCTTTGACAGAAACACCGGGGAGCTGTTTTTT. Translated, it gives CASSFDRNTGELFF. Full variable domain (missing parts from reference TRBV7-3 and TRBJ2-2): GAGVSQTPSNKVTEKGKYVELRCDPISGHTALYWYRQSLGQGPEFLIYFQGTGAADDSGLPNDRFFAVRPEGSVSTLKIQRTERGDSAVYLCASSFDRNTGELFFGEGSRLTVL.

This clone was seen a few times. The chain is built from TRBV6-5 and TRBJ2-2; D unresolved. V shed 2 bases and J shed 2 bases, with 12 bases lying between them. There are 16 residues in the CDR3. Germline lookup yields CDR1 MNHEY and CDR2 SVGAGI. The CDR3 region is CASSYRHLSNTGELFF. Here the CDR3 DNA reads TGTGCCAGCAGTTACCGGCACCTGTCTAACACCGGGGAGCTGTTTTTT.

The chain links TRBV18 to TRBJ2-5; D call uncertain. Trimming shortened V by 3 bases and J by 5 bases, and 10 bases separated the two germline ends. CDR1 is KGHSH, CDR2 LQKENI, per germline. The CDR3 covers 13 residues. Written as DNA, the CDR3 is TGTGCCAGCTCACCGGGGTTTAAGGAGACCCAGTACTTC. Translating it yields CASSPGFKETQYF.

V usage is TRBV30 and J usage is TRBJ1-1; no clear D gene. V lost 2 bases and J lost 3, with 16 bases in between. This CDR3 region has 15 residues. Germline assignment: CDR1 GTSNPN and CDR2 SVGIG (reference sequence). In DNA, the CDR3 is TGTGCCTGGAGTACCAGTGGGTGGGGAGACACTGAAGCTTTCTTT. Translating gives CAWSTSGWGDTEAFF.

A word on this clone: Other DNA sequences in this specimen translate into the identical CDR3. The chain links TRBV6-1 to TRBJ2-3; D is undetermined. Trimming took 4 bases from V and 2 from J, leaving 4 bases between them. The CDR3 spans 12 residues. CDR1 and CDR2 (germline): MNHNS, SASEGT. CDR3 DNA: TGTGCCAGCAGTGGTTCCACAGATACGCAGTATTTT. Translating it yields CASSGSTDTQYF.

The sample holds one count of this clone. J is TRBJ1-2 and V is TRBV4-1, with TRBD1 identical over 9 bases. The V segment lost 4 bases and the J segment 3 bases; nucleotides outside the gene matches: 15. The germline V gene has CDR1 MGHRA and CDR2 YSYEKL. This CDR3 comprises 18 residues. Here the CDR3 DNA reads TGCGCCAGCAGCCGGAAGGGGGGACAGGGTTCTTCGGACTATGGCTACACCTTC. It yields the protein CASSRKGGQGSSDYGYTF.

This rearrangement joins TRBV23-1 to TRBJ2-4; D perhaps matches TRBD1 (8 bases). TRBV23-1 is an ORF; its function is uncertain. V shed 4 bases and J shed 11 bases, with 18 bases lying between them. The CDR3 is made up of 14 amino acids. CDR3 in amino acids: CASSLQGGMVVQYF. The CDR3 region has the DNA TGCGCCAGCAGTCTACAGGGGGGGATGGTTGTTCAGTACTTC.

The gene calls are TRBV7-6 and TRBJ2-5; D may be TRBD1 (5 bases). The length of the CDR3 is 13 residues. Trimming pared 2 bases from V and 5 bases from J, leaving 9 bases between. Germline V gene sequence: CDR1 SGHVS, CDR2 FNYEAQ. CDR3 bases: TGTGCCAGCAGCTTAATTCAGGGCGAGACCCAGTACTTC. Its protein is CASSLIQGETQYF.

This clone occurred once. The rearrangement uses TRBV4-1 and TRBJ1-2; 9 bases map to TRBD1. CDR3 length equals 16 residues. Unmatched junction bases numbered 5, after V lost 1 base and J lost 2 bases. Germline V gene lookup returns CDR1 MGHRA and CDR2 YSYEKL. The CDR3 DNA reads TGCGCCAGCAGCCAAGGGCCCGACAGGGGGAACTATGGCTACACCTTC. As protein: CASSQGPDRGNYGYTF.

The chain combines TRBV5-1 with TRBJ2-2; 10 bases are a match to TRBD1. The CDR3 is made up of 17 amino acids. Trimming at V came to 0 bases and at J to 1 base, leaving 3 bases not matched to a gene. Germline values: CDR1 SGHRS, CDR2 YFSETQ. As DNA, the CDR3 is TGCGCCAGCAGCTTGGGACAGGGGGCGCAGAACACCGGGGAGCTGTTTTTT. The encoded protein is CASSLGQGAQNTGELFF.